This is a list of T cell receptor beta chains from one sample in a study of breast tumors, draining lymph nodes, adjacent tissues. One entry per CDR3 protein results from TCRdb running MiXCR on the multiplex PCR reads. The data contain 140,000 or so distinct CDR3 sequences, about 30% of them seen just once; the ten biggest clones take up about 2.3%. The sample comprised axillary lymph node tissue. These receptors were collected from a female donor with breast cancer. Some clones in this sample may be carry-over from other donors' samples. Both conserved end residues are part of each CDR3. A D gene is named only where the DNA matches it firmly. Size tells how often a clone was seen (once, few, many) or the class of an expanded clone, and some rows leave it out.

j_call d_call clone_size v_call cdr3_nt cdr3_aa
TRBJ1-6 - many TRBV7-3 TGTGCCAGCAGCTTAAATCTTCTTACAGGTTCACCCCTCCACTTT CASSLNLLTGSPLHF
TRBJ2-3 - - TRBV6-6 TGTGCCAGCAGTTACTCGGGGGGCCATACGCAGTATTTT CASSYSGGHTQYF
TRBJ1-5 - many TRBV12-3/TRBV12-4 TGTGCCAGCAGTTTAGAGCCGCCTGGCAATCAGCCCCAGCATTTT CASSLEPPGNQPQHF
TRBJ2-3 TRBD2 many TRBV6-6 TGTGCCAGCGGGACTAGCGGGGGGGATACGCAGTATTTT CASGTSGGDTQYF
TRBJ2-2 - many TRBV30 TGTGCCTGGGATAGTCGGAACACCGGGGAGCTGTTTTTT CAWDSRNTGELFF
TRBJ1-4 - many TRBV6-6 TGTGCCAGCAGTTACTCGACTTCCAGCCAAGACGAAAAACTGTTTTTT CASSYSTSSQDEKLFF
TRBJ2-1 TRBD1 many TRBV7-9 TGTGCCAGCAGCACAGGGGGAATGGGCAATGAGCAGTTCTTC CASSTGGMGNEQFF
TRBJ2-3 - - TRBV20-1 TGCAGTGCTCTCGGGTCGGGGGGCGGTACAGATACGCAGTATTTT CSALGSGGGTDTQYF
TRBJ2-1 - - TRBV6-2/TRBV6-3 TGTGCCAGCAGTCACTCCTCCTACAATGAGCAGTTCTTC CASSHSSYNEQFF
TRBJ2-3 TRBD2 - TRBV24-1 TGTGCCACCAGTGATCCCCGAGCGGGGGGGGCCATGACAGATACGCAGTACTTT CATSDPRAGGAMTDTQYF
TRBJ1-5 - many TRBV2 TGTGCCAGCAGTAGGGGGGCGCGGGGAAAGGGGAATCAGCCCCAGCATTTT CASSRGARGKGNQPQHF
TRBJ1-2 TRBD1 - TRBV12-3/TRBV12-4 TGTGCCAGCAGAAGACAGGGGGTACAGGGCTACACCTTC CASRRQGVQGYTF
TRBJ1-4 TRBD1 - TRBV9 TGTGCCAGCAGCGTGAACAGGGGAACTAATGAAAAACTGTTTTTT CASSVNRGTNEKLFF
TRBJ1-1 - once TRBV7-2 TGTGCCAGCAGCCCCGGGACGGGGAGAGATGAAGCTTTCTTT CASSPGTGRDEAFF
TRBJ2-2 - - TRBV19 TGTGCCAGTAGTATAGATGAATTCGGGATGAACACTGGGGAGCTGTTTTTT CASSIDEFGMNTGELFF
TRBJ2-5 - many TRBV9 TGTGCCAGCAGCGTAGAGGCTTACTCCCAAGAGACCCAGTACTTC CASSVEAYSQETQYF
TRBJ1-5 - - TRBV7-2 TGTGCCAGCAGCTTAGTCTCAGGGATCGGCGAGCATTTT CASSLVSGIGEHF
TRBJ2-2 - - TRBV6-5 TGTGCCAGCAGCGGAGAAAAGCCAGGGGAGCTGTTTTTT CASSGEKPGELFF
TRBJ1-2 - many TRBV19 TGTGCCAGTAGTATGAGTCGAAGGACACCTAACTATGGCTACACCTTC CASSMSRRTPNYGYTF
TRBJ1-6 TRBD1 many TRBV7-9 TGTGCCAGCAGCAAGAAACGCGAAGGACAGGGACACTATAATTCACCCCTCCACTTT CASSKKREGQGHYNSPLHF
TRBJ2-6 - many TRBV5-8 TGTGCCAGCAGCTTACAGAGCTCTGGGGCCAACGTCCTGACTTTC CASSLQSSGANVLTF
TRBJ1-1 - - TRBV20-1 TGCAGTGCTCCCGGGACGAGGAACACTGAAGCTTTCTTT CSAPGTRNTEAFF
TRBJ2-7 TRBD1 once TRBV5-1 TGCGCCAGCAGACTCGTACAGGGGGCCTACGAGCAGTACTTC CASRLVQGAYEQYF
TRBJ2-3 - many TRBV18 TGTGCCAGCTCACCGGCAGCTAGCACAGATACGCAGTATTTT CASSPAASTDTQYF
TRBJ2-1 - many TRBV2 TGTGCCAGCAGTGAGGGGCAGACCCTTCCCGGGCAGTTCTTC CASSEGQTLPGQFF
TRBJ1-5 - few TRBV10-1 TGCGCCAGCAGTGACGACAGGTCGAAGACGCCCCAGCATTTT CASSDDRSKTPQHF
TRBJ2-1 - many TRBV3-1 TGTGCCAGCAGCCACGTGGGTTGGTATGAGCAGTTCTTC CASSHVGWYEQFF
TRBJ2-3 - many TRBV20-1 TGCAGTGCTAGAGGGGAACTGGCTAGCACAGATACGCAGTATTTT CSARGELASTDTQYF
TRBJ1-5 - - TRBV6-2/TRBV6-3 TGTGCCAGCAGTCCGCGGACAGAGGCGCATCAGCCCCAGCATTTT CASSPRTEAHQPQHF
TRBJ1-6 - many TRBV30 TGTGCCTGGAGTAGCCCGGCACCCCTCCACTTT CAWSSPAPLHF
TRBJ2-2 TRBD2 few TRBV5-1 TGCGCCAGCAGTACGGGACTAGAATCCGGGGAGCTGTTTTTT CASSTGLESGELFF
TRBJ1-3 - - TRBV4-1 TGCGCCAGCAGCCCCGGGCGGGGGAGCTCTGGAAACATCATATACTTT CASSPGRGSSGNIIYF
TRBJ1-6 - - TRBV2 TGTGCCAGCAGTGAACACGGGCCGGGAAATTCTCCCCTCCACTTT CASSEHGPGNSPLHF
TRBJ1-2 - many TRBV27 TGTGCCAGCAGTTATCGGGCCCTCCAATCTAACTATGGCTACACCTTC CASSYRALQSNYGYTF
TRBJ2-5 - many TRBV6-2/TRBV6-3 TGTGCCAGCAGTTACGCGGGCTCCAAGACCCAGTACTTC CASSYAGSKTQYF
TRBJ1-5 - many TRBV12-3/TRBV12-4 TGTGCCAGCAGCGAGTGGGGAAATCAGCCCCAGCATTTT CASSEWGNQPQHF
TRBJ2-7 TRBD1 many TRBV28 TGTGCCAGCAGTTTTGTGGGACAGGTTGATTACGAGCAGTACTTC CASSFVGQVDYEQYF
TRBJ1-3 - many TRBV11-2 TGTGCCAGCAGCTTAATCGGGAACGGAAACACCATATATTTT CASSLIGNGNTIYF
TRBJ2-3 - many TRBV5-1 TGCGCCAGCAGCTTTGCAGATACGCAGTATTTT CASSFADTQYF
TRBJ1-1 - few TRBV20-1 TGCAGTGTGGGACGGCCCGACACTGAAGCTTTCTTT CSVGRPDTEAFF
TRBJ1-4 TRBD1 many TRBV6-6 TGTGCCAGCAGTTACTCGGGGGGACAGCCTGCAACTAATGAAAAACTGTTTTTT CASSYSGGQPATNEKLFF
TRBJ1-1 - - TRBV12-5 TGTGCTAGTTTGGGGGACTGGAAAAACACTGAAGCTTTCTTT CASLGDWKNTEAFF
TRBJ1-6 - - TRBV5-5 TGTGCCAGCGGACCGGGGTACACACCTTCACTCCTCCACTTT CASGPGYTPSLLHF
TRBJ1-4 - many TRBV5-5 TGTGCCAGCAGCTTGGGTGACAGAACTAATGAAAAACTGTTTTTT CASSLGDRTNEKLFF
TRBJ2-2 - many TRBV7-6 TGTGCCAGCAGCCCAGTACGGCTGGAGAACACCGGGGAGCTGTTTTTT CASSPVRLENTGELFF
TRBJ2-7 - - TRBV6-1 TGTGCCAGCAGTGATCCCGACAGCTCCTACGAGCAGTACTTC CASSDPDSSYEQYF
TRBJ1-2 - many TRBV20-1 TGCAGTACCACCCTTCCCGGGGCTGGTGGCTACACCTTC CSTTLPGAGGYTF
TRBJ1-4 - many TRBV28 TGTGCCAGCACCAGTTGGGGGGCCGCGGATAATGAAAAACTGTTTTTT CASTSWGAADNEKLFF